These 8 T cell receptor beta chains were sequenced from one sample in a study of T cell clones after liver transplantation. Assay: immunoSEQ multiplex PCR; the TCRdb copy retains only in-frame clones and omits some. Of around 77,000 clones in the sample, 75% to 90% were seen once. Here the sequenced sample was CD4+ T cells from blood, taken 12 months after liver transplant. These TCRs come from a human patient who received a liver transplant. Some T cells may be the graft donor's.

This clone was recorded a few times. V is TRBV28 and J is TRBJ1-5; D is undetermined. Germline-derived CDR1 and CDR2 are MDHEN and SYDVKM. The CDR3 is 13 amino acids. V lost 8 bases to trimming and J lost 3 bases, with 11 bases between them. The CDR3 bases are TGTGCCAGCCACCGGGGTATCAATCAGCCCCAGCATTTT. This sequence encodes CASHRGINQPQHF.

The table lists this clone with a few counts. CDR3 residues: CASSPDSGLHEQYF. The CDR3 coding sequence is TGTGCCAGCTCACCGGATTCGGGACTCCACGAGCAGTACTTC. The gene calls are TRBV18 and TRBJ2-7, with a weak D call TRBD2 (6 bases). Germline V CDR1 and CDR2: KGHSH, LQKENI. The CDR3 runs to 14 residues. V was trimmed by 3 bases and J by 5 bases, leaving 14 bases between them.

The V gene is TRBV28, the J gene TRBJ1-1; D is unresolved. Deletions cut 6 bases from V and 0 bases from J, with 11 bases between. The CDR3 runs 14 residues. CDR1 and CDR2 from the germline V gene are MDHEN and SYDVKM. CDR3 residues: CASSASQLNTEAFF. CDR3 nucleotide sequence: TGTGCCAGCAGCGCCTCCCAGTTGAACACTGAAGCTTTCTTT.

This clone was found once. The chain carries TRBV19 and TRBJ1-5; TRBD1 matches 9 bases. The CDR3 consists of 15 residues. CDR1 and CDR2 from the germline V gene are LNHDA and SQIVND (reference sequence). Trimming at V came to 2 bases and at J to 4 bases, leaving 3 bases not matched to a gene. CDR3 sequence: CASSIKGQGNQPQHF. CDR3 DNA: TGTGCCAGTAGTATAAAAGGACAGGGGAATCAGCCCCAGCATTTT.

The chain carries TRBV18 and TRBJ1-5; D remains unclear. The CDR3 covers 14 residues. Per germline, CDR1 KGHSH and CDR2 LQKENI. V dropped 6 bases and J dropped 4 bases, with 13 bases sitting between them. Here the CDR3 reads CASSEQAMNQPQHF. The CDR3, as DNA: TGTGCCAGCTCCGAGCAGGCTATGAATCAGCCCCAGCATTTT.

The gene calls are TRBV27 and TRBJ1-5, with D possibly being TRBD1 (6 bases). The CDR3 length is 13 residues. Germline V gene data show CDR1 as MNHEY and CDR2 as SMNVEV (reference sequence). The V end was cut by 2 bases, the J end by 8 bases, with 10 bases between. The CDR3 DNA is TGTGCCAGCAGTTTAAACAGGGCTGAGCCCCAGCATTTT. Translation gives CASSLNRAEPQHF.

This chain joins TRBV5-8 and TRBJ2-1, with D possibly being TRBD2 (5 bases). There are 15 residues in the CDR3. Trimming shortened V by 0 bases and J by 4 bases, and 11 bases separated the two germline ends. CDR1 and CDR2 from the germline V gene are SGHTS and YDEGEE. The CDR3 nucleotides read TGTGCCAGCAGCTTGGGGCTAGCTGAGTACAATGAGCAGTTCTTC. Encoded protein: CASSLGLAEYNEQFF.

This clone was detected a few times. The chain recombines TRBV28 with TRBJ2-1; 14 bases map to TRBD2. Germline V CDR1 and CDR2: MDHEN, SYDVKM. This CDR3 is 15 amino acids long. J was trimmed by 5 bases and V by 6 bases; bases with no gene match: 3. For the CDR3, the DNA is TGTGCCAGCAGCCAGGGACTAGCGGGGGACAATGAGCAGTTCTTC. This encodes CASSQGLAGDNEQFF.